Following are 5 T cell receptor beta chains from one sample sequenced in a study of blood T cell repertoires in COVID-19 (TCRdb year 2020). Library generation was performed with the immunoSEQ multiplex PCR assay. TCRdb limited this immuneACCESS table to in-frame rearrangements with V and J called. A share of clones is missing; checked studies link under half to unresolved V genes, and the rest is unexplained. A total of roughly 150,000 clones appear in this sample, 82% of them only once. Together, the top ten hold over 9.5% of the sample. Sequencing was done on a sample of peripheral blood. The receptor source for this set is a woman of 80 years or more with active or convalescent COVID-19.

This chain links TRBV2 with TRBJ1-2; D call uncertain. The V end was cut by 3 bases, the J end by 0 bases, with 11 bases between. The CDR3 totals 15 residues. Per germline, CDR1 SNHLY and CDR2 FYNNEI. DNA for the CDR3: TGTGCCAGCAGTGACGACTTGACCGCTAACTATGGCTACACCTTC. Translated, it gives CASSDDLTANYGYTF.

The V call is TRBV28, the J call TRBJ2-4, with 10 bases identical to TRBD1. J lost 7 bases, V lost 4 bases, and 7 bases had no gene match. CDR3 length equals 15 residues. Per the germline V gene, CDR1 is MDHEN and CDR2 is SYDVKM. CDR3 in DNA: TGTGCCAGCAGTTCCCAGCGGACAGGGGGTAACATTCAGTACTTC. Residues: CASSSQRTGGNIQYF.

Only one count was recorded for this clone. The chain has TRBV11-2 and TRBJ1-1; tentatively, D is TRBD1 (6 bases). Trimming shortened V by 5 bases and J by 4 bases, and 11 bases separated the two germline ends. CDR1 and CDR2 from the germline V gene are SGHAT and FQNNGV. The CDR3 has 13 residues. Here the CDR3 reads CASSMRGGTEAFF. Here the CDR3 DNA reads TGTGCCAGCAGCATGAGGGGGGGCACTGAAGCTTTCTTT.

The chain has TRBV6-5 and TRBJ2-2; possibly TRBD1 for D (6 bases). The length of the CDR3 is 14 residues. The V gene's germline CDR1 is MNHEY and CDR2 SVGAGI. Between the trimmed V and J ends, which lost 5 bases and 4 bases, there was a span of 11 bases. CDR3 DNA: TGTGCCAGCAGTCTAGACAGGCGCACCGGGGAGCTGTTTTTT. Its protein is CASSLDRRTGELFF.

The chain carries TRBV5-4 and TRBJ1-5; TRBD1 is a possible D gene (6 bases). Germline V gene data show CDR1 as SGHNT and CDR2 as YYREEE (reference sequence). Trimming took off 2 bases at V and 7 bases at J, with 16 bases between the two ends. This CDR3 is 15 amino acids long. The CDR3 nucleotides read TGTGCCAGCAGCTTAGGGGGAGGGGGGGAGCAGCCCCAGCATTTT. The encoded protein is CASSLGGGGEQPQHF.